The rows below give T cell receptor beta chains drawn from one sample of a study of T cell changes during pregnancy in multiple sclerosis. Assay: immunoSEQ multiplex PCR; the TCRdb copy retains only in-frame clones and omits some. The repertoire consists of 95,000 to 110,000 clones, with 85% to 95% occurring once and the leading ten covering more than 0.65%. This material consisted of peripheral blood, taken in the third trimester of pregnancy. These receptors were taken from a female donor in good health, enrolled as a control in a pregnancy study. The CDR3 runs from the conserved cysteine through the conserved F or W. Fields, in order: J gene, clone size, D gene, V gene, CDR3 DNA, CDR3 protein. The D gene is left open where the match is weak. Clone size, where shown, is once, few, many, or a class for clones that have expanded.

>TRBJ1-1|.|.|TRBV4-1
TGCGCCAGCAGCCGCCCATCAGGGAACACTGAAGCTTTCTTT
CASSRPSGNTEAFF
>TRBJ2-7|.|TRBD1|TRBV7-2
TGTGCCAGCAGTACAGACAGGGGGAGATACGAGCAGTACTTC
CASSTDRGRYEQYF
>TRBJ1-3|.|.|TRBV4-3
TGCGCCAGCAGCCACGGACAGGGAAACACCATATATTTT
CASSHGQGNTIYF
>TRBJ1-3|.|.|TRBV5-6
TGTGCCAGCAGCCAGGGTCTCTCTGGAAACACCATATATTTT
CASSQGLSGNTIYF
>TRBJ2-7|.|.|TRBV5-6
TGTGCCAGCAGCTTGGGCGGACAGCCCTACGAGCAGTACTTC
CASSLGGQPYEQYF
>TRBJ2-1|once|TRBD1|TRBV29-1
TGCAGCTTTGGGACAGGTGGCAATGAGCAGTTCTTC
CSFGTGGNEQFF
>TRBJ2-7|once|.|TRBV30
TGTGCCTGGAGTAGTCAGCGTCTGTCCTACGAGCAGTACTTC
CAWSSQRLSYEQYF
>TRBJ1-2|.|TRBD1|TRBV7-2
TGTGCCAGCAGCCCGCGGACAGGGCCGGCCTATGGCTACACCTTC
CASSPRTGPAYGYTF
>TRBJ1-6|.|.|TRBV11-2
TGTGCCAGCAGCTCAAGGTACAGGCAATATAATTCACCCCTCCACTTT
CASSSRYRQYNSPLHF
>TRBJ2-7|.|.|TRBV11-2
TGTGCCAGCACCCCGAGAGGGGGGGGGCCGACCTACGAGCAGTACTTC
CASTPRGGGPTYEQYF
>TRBJ1-2|few|TRBD1|TRBV25-1
TGTGCCAGCAGTGAATATCGAGACAGGGGGGTCTATGGCTACACCTTC
CASSEYRDRGVYGYTF
>TRBJ1-4|.|.|TRBV6-5
TGTGCCAGCACCTACTCAACTAATGAAAAACTGTTTTTT
CASTYSTNEKLFF
>TRBJ2-7|.|TRBD1|TRBV4-1
TGCGCCAGCAGCCTACAGGGGTATAGCTTCGAGCAGTACTTC
CASSLQGYSFEQYF
>TRBJ1-2|.|.|TRBV7-2
TGTGCCAGCAGCTTCCCGGGGGAAGTCTATGGCTACACCTTC
CASSFPGEVYGYTF
>TRBJ2-1|.|TRBD2|TRBV4-3
TGCGCCAGCAGCCAGGGACTGACTAGCAACAATGAGCAGTTCTTC
CASSQGLTSNNEQFF